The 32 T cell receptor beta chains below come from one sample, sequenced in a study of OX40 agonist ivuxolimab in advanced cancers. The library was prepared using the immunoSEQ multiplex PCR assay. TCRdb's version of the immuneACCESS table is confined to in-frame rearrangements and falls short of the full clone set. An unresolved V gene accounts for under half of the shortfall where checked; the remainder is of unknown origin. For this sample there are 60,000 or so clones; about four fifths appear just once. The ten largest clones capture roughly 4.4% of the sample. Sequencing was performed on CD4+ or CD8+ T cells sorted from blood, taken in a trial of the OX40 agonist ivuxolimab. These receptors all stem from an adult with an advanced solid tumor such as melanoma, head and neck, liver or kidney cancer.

This CDR3 reads CASSVAVHDGYTF. DNA for the CDR3: TGTGCCAGCAGCGTAGCCGTACATGATGGCTACACCTTC. This chain joins TRBV9 and TRBJ1-2; the D is unclear. Trimming stripped 0 bases from V and 6 bases from J, with 9 bases between. Per germline, CDR1 SGDLS and CDR2 YYNGEE. The CDR3 length is 13 residues.

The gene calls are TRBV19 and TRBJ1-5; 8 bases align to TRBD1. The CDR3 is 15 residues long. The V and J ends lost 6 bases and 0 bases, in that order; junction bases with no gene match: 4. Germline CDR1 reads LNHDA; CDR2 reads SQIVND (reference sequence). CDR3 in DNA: TGTGCCAGTAGGACAGGGGATTATAGCAATCAGCCCCAGCATTTT. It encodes CASRTGDYSNQPQHF. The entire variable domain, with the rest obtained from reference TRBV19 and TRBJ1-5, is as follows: DGGITQSPKYLFRKEGQNVTLSCEQNLNHDAMYWYRQDPGQGLRLIYYSQIVNDFQKGDIAEGYSVSREKKESFPLTVTSAQKNPTAFYLCASRTGDYSNQPQHFGDGTRLSIL.

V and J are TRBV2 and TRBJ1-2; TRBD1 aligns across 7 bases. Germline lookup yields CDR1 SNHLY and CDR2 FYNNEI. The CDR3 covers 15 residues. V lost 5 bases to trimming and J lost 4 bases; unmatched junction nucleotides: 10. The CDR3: CASSPDPGQFYGYTF. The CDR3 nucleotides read TGTGCCAGCAGTCCAGACCCGGGACAGTTCTATGGCTACACCTTC.

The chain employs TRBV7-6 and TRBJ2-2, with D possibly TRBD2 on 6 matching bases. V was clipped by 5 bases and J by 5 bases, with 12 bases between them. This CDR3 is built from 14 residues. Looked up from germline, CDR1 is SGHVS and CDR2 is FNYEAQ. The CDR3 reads CASSPGLSTGELFF. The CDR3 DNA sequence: TGTGCCAGCAGCCCTGGACTATCAACCGGGGAGCTGTTTTTT.

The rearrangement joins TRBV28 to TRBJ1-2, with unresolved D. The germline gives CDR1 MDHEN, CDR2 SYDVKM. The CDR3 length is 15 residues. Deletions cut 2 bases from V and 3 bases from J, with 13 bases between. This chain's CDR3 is CASSLPGGQDYGYTF. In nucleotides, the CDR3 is TGTGCCAGCAGTTTACCGGGTGGGCAGGACTATGGCTACACCTTC.

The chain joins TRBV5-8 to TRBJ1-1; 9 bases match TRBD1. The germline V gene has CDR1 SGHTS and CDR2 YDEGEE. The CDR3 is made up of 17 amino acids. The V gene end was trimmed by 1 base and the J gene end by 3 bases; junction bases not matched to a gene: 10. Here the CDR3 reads CASSLINYRGQDTEAFF. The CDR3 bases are TGTGCCAGCAGCTTGATAAACTACAGGGGGCAGGACACTGAAGCTTTCTTT.

CDR3 region: CAWMNGNRGAQPQHF. The CDR3 region has the DNA TGTGCCTGGATGAATGGGAACAGGGGGGCTCAGCCCCAGCATTTT. The chain couples TRBV30 to TRBJ1-5, with TRBD1 matching 8 bases. The germline V gene has CDR1 GTSNPN and CDR2 SVGIG (reference sequence). After removal of 4 bases from V and 6 bases from J, the junction contained 11 bases not matched to a gene. The CDR3 covers 15 residues.

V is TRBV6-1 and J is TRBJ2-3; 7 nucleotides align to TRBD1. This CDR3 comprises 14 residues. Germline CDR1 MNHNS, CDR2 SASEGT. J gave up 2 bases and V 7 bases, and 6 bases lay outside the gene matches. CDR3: CASKTDRATDTQYF. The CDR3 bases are TGTGCCAGCAAGACCGACAGGGCCACAGATACGCAGTATTTT.

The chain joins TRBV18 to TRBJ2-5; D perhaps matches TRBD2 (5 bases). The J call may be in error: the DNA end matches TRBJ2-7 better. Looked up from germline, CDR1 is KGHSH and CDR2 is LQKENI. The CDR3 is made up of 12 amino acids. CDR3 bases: TGTGCCAGCTCACCCGGGATAGGCGAGCAGTACTTC. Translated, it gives CASSPGIGEQYF.

In DNA form, the CDR3 reads TGTGCCAGCAAGCCCAAGAGGTCCAGGGACACAGATACGCAGTATTTT. Residues: CASKPKRSRDTDTQYF. V is TRBV28 and J is TRBJ2-3, with a weak D call TRBD1 (5 bases). With 7 bases removed from V and 2 bases from J, the gap between germline ends came to 19 bases. The germline V gene encodes CDR1 MDHEN and CDR2 SYDVKM. This CDR3 is built from 16 residues.

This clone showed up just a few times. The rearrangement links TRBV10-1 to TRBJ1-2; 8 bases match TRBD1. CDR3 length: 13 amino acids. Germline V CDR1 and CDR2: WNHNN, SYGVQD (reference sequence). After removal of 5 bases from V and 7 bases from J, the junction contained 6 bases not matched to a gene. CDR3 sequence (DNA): TGCGCCAGCAGTCCGGACAGGGTTGGTGGCTACACCTTC. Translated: CASSPDRVGGYTF.

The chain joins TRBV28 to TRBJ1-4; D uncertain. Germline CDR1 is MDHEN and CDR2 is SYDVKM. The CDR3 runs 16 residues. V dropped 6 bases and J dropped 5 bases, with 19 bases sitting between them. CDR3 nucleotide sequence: TGTGCCAGCAGCCCTACAGTACCGCAACTCAATGAAAAACTGTTTTTT. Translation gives CASSPTVPQLNEKLFF.

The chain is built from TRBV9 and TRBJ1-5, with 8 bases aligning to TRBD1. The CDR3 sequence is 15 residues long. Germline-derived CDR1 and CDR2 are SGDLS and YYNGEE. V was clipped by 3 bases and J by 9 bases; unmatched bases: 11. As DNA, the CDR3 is TGTGCCAGCAGCGCCTCCGGACAGGGAGATGGGCCCCAGCATTTT. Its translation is CASSASGQGDGPQHF.

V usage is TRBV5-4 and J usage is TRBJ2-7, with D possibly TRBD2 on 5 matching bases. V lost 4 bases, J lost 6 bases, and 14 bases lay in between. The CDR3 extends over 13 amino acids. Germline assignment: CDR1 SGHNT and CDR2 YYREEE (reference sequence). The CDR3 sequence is CASSVDGEGEQYF. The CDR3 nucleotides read TGTGCCAGCAGCGTGGACGGAGAGGGCGAGCAGTACTTC. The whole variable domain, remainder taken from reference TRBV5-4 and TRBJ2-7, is ETGVTQSPTHLIKTRGQQVTLRCSSQSGHNTVSWYQQALGQGPQFIFQYYREEENGRGNFPPRFSGLQFPNYSSELNVNALELDDSALYLCASSVDGEGEQYFGPGTRLTVT.

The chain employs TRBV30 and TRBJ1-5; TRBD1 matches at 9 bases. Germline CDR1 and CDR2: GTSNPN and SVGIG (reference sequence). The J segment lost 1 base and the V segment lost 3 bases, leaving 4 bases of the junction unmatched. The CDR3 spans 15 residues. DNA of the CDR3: TGTGCCTGGAGCAGGGGACAGGGAAGCAATCAGCCCCAGCATTTT. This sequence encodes CAWSRGQGSNQPQHF.

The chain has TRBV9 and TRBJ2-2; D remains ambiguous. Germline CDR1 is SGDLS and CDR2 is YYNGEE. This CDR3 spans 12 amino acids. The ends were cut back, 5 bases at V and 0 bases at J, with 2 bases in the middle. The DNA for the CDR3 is TGTGCCAGCAGGGCGAACACCGGGGAGCTGTTTTTT. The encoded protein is CASRANTGELFF.

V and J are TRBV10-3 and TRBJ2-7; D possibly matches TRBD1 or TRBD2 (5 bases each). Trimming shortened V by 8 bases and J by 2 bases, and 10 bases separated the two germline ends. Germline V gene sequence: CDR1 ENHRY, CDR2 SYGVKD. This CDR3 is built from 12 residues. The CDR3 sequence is CAIGDQAYEQYF. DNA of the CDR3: TGTGCCATCGGGGACCAAGCCTACGAGCAGTACTTC.

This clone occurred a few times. CDR3 coding DNA: TGTGCCAGCGAACAGGGCCGGGAGCCCCAGCATTTT. Protein sequence: CASEQGREPQHF. The V gene is TRBV19, the J gene TRBJ1-5; D perhaps matches TRBD1 (6 bases). V gave up 9 bases and J gave up 8 bases, with 14 bases separating them. Germline V CDR1 and CDR2: LNHDA, SQIVND (reference sequence). The CDR3 is 12 residues long.

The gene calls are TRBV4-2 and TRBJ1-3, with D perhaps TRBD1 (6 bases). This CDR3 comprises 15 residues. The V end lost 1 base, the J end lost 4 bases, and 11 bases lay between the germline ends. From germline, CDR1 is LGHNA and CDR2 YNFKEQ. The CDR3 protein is CASSQVLTGGNTIYF. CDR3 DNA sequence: TGTGCCAGCAGCCAAGTGTTAACAGGGGGAAACACCATATATTTT.

The CDR3 spells CASSKLAYTKNIQYF. The DNA of the CDR3 is TGTGCCAGCAGCAAATTAGCCTATACCAAAAACATTCAGTACTTC. The chain recombines TRBV21-1 with TRBJ2-4; the table gives TRBD2 as D, unverified against the DNA. TRBV21-1 is tagged as a pseudogene. The CDR3 has 15 residues.

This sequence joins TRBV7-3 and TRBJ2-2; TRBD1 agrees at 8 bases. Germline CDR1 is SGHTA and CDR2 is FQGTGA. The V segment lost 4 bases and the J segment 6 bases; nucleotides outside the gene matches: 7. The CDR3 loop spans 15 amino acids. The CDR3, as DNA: TGTGCCAGCAGCTCCGGACAGGGATGGGCCGGGGAGCTGTTTTTT. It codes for CASSSGQGWAGELFF.

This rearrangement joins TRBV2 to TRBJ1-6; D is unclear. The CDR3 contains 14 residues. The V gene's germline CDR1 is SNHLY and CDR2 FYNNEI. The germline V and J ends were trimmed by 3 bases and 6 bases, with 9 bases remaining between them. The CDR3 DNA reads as TGTGCCAGCAGTGATGAAGGCCTTAATTCACCCCTCCACTTT. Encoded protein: CASSDEGLNSPLHF.

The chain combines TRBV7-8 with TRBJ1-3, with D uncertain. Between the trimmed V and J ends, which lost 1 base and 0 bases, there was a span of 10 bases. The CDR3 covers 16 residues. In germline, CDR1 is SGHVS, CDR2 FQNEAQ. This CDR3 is CASSLDWAYSGNTIYF. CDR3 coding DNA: TGTGCCAGCAGCTTAGATTGGGCCTACTCTGGAAACACCATATATTTT.

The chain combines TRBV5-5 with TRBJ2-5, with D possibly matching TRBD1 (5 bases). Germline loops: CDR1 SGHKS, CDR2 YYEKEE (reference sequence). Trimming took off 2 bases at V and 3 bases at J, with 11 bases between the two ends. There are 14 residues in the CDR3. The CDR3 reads CASSLGVNKETQYF. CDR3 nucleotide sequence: TGTGCCAGCAGCTTAGGGGTGAATAAAGAGACCCAGTACTTC.

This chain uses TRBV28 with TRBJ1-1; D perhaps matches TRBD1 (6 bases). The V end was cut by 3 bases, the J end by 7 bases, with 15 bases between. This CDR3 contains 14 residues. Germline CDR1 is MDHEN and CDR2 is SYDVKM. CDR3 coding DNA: TGTGCCAGCAGTTTGGACAGAATAACCATTGAAGCTTTCTTT. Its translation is CASSLDRITIEAFF. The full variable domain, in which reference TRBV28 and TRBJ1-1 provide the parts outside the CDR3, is DVKVTQSSRYLVKRTGEKVFLECVQDMDHENMFWYRQDPGLGLRLIYFSYDVKMKEKGDIPEGYSVSREKKERFSLILESASTNQTSMYLCASSLDRITIEAFFGQGTRLTVV.

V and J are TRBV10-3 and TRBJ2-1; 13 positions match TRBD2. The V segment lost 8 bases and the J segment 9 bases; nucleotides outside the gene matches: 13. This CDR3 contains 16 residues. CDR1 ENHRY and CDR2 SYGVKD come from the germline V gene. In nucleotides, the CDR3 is TGTGCCATCGGAAATTCGTGGACTAGCGGGAGACTTGAGCAGTTCTTC. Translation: CAIGNSWTSGRLEQFF.

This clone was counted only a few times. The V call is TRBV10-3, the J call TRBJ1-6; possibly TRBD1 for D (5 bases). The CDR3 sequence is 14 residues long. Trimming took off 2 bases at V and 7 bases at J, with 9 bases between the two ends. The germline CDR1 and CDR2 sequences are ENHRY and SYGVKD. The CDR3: CAISEAGINSPLHF. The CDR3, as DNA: TGTGCCATCAGTGAGGCAGGGATAAATTCACCCCTCCACTTT.

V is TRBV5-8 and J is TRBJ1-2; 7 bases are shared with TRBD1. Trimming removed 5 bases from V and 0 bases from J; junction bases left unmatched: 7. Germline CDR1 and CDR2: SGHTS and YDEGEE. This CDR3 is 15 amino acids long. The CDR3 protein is CASSRRQGANYGYTF. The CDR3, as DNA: TGTGCCAGCAGTCGTAGACAGGGCGCTAACTATGGCTACACCTTC.

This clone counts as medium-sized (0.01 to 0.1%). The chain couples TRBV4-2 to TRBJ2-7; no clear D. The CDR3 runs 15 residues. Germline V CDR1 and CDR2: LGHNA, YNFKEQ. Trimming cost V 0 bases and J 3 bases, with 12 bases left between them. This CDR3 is CASSQELLGNYEQYF. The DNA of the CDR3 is TGTGCCAGCAGCCAAGAGCTCCTTGGGAACTACGAGCAGTACTTC.

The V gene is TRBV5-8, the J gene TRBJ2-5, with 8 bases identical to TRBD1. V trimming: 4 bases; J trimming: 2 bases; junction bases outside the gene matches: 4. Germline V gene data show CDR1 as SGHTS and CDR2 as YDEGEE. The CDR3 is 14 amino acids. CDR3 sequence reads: CASSVGQGQETQYF. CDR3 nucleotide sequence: TGTGCCAGCAGCGTAGGACAGGGTCAAGAGACCCAGTACTTC.

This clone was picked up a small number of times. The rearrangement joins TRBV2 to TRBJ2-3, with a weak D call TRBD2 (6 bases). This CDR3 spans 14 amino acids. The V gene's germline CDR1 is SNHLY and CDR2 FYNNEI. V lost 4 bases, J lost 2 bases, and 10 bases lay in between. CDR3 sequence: CASSGGGTTDTQYF. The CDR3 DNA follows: TGTGCCAGCAGTGGCGGAGGGACCACAGATACGCAGTATTTT.

CDR3 bases: TGTGCCAGCAGCCGTAGCGGGGGGGCCATGAATGAGCAGTTCTTC. As protein: CASSRSGGAMNEQFF. The chain has TRBV7-6 and TRBJ2-1, with 11 nucleotides matching TRBD2. CDR3 length: 15 residues. V lost 5 bases to trimming and J lost 7 bases; unmatched junction nucleotides: 7. Looked up from germline, CDR1 is SGHVS and CDR2 is FNYEAQ.